This T cell receptor (beta chain) was sequenced for a study of blood T cell repertoires in COVID-19. Study overall: The cDNA or gDNA used as material had been derived from T cells, B-cell-depleted T cells, or PBMCs.

Patients in Seattle were enrolled during active infection, then followed longitudinally. The length of the CDR3 is 9 residues. V was pared by 10 bases and J by 7 bases, with 8 bases between. The germline gives CDR1 SGHVS, CDR2 FNYEAQ. Assay: immunoSEQ multiplex PCR; the TCRdb copy retains only in-frame clones and omits some. Of about 240,000 clones detected, about 86% appear once; the ten largest clones hold about 9.4%. The sample was peripheral blood. V usage is TRBV7-6 and J usage is TRBJ2-7; D remains ambiguous. This sequence originates from a woman in her 50s with COVID-19, enrolled during active disease. CDR3 protein: CAKLEEQYV. DNA of the CDR3: TGTGCCAAACTGGAGGAGCAGTACGTC.